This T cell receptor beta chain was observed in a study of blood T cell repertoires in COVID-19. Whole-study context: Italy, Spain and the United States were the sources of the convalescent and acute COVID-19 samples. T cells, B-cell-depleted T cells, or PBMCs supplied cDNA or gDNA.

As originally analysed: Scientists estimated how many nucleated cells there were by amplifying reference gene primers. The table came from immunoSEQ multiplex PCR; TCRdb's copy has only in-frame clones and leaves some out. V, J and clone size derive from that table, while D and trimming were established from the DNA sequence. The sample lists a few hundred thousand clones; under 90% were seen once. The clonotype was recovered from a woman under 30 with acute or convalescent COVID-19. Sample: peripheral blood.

CDR3 in DNA: TGTGCCAGCAGTTACGACACTGCCAGCTCCTATAATTCACCCCTCCACTTT. It yields the protein CASSYDTASSYNSPLHF. V and J are TRBV27 and TRBJ1-6; no definite D call. Germline CDR1 reads MNHEY; CDR2 reads SMNVEV (reference sequence). Trimming removed 4 bases at V and 0 bases at J, with 13 bases between. The CDR3 extends over 17 amino acids.